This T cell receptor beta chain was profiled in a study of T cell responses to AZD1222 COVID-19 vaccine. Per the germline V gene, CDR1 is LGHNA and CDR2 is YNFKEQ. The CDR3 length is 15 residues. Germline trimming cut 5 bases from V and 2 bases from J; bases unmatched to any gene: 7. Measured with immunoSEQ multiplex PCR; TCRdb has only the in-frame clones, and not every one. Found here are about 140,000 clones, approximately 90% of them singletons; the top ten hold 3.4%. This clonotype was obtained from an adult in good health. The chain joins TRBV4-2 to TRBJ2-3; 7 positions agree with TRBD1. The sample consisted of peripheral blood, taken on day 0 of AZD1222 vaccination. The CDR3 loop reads CASSKGGQTTDTQYF. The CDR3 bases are TGTGCCAGCAGCAAAGGGGGACAGACCACAGATACGCAGTATTTT.